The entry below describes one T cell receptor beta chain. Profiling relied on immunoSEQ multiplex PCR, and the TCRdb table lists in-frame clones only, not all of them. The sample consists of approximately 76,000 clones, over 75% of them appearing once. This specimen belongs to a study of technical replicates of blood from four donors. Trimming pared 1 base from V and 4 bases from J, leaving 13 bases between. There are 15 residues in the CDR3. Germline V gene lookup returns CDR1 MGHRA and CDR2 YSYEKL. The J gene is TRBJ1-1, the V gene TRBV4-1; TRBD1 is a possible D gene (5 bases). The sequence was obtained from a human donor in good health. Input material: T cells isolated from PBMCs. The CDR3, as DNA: TGCGCCAGCAGCCAAGCTGCCGGGGGGGGCACTGAAGCTTTCTTT. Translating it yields CASSQAAGGGTEAFF.